The TCR beta chain under discussion was sequenced for a study of shared T cell receptors in the human thymus. CDR3 length: 14 residues. V was clipped by 2 bases and J by 4 bases, with 8 bases between them. CDR1 and CDR2 from the germline V gene are MDHEN and SYDVKM. Clones were sequenced by immunoSEQ multiplex PCR, and TCRdb holds only the in-frame ones, with some missing. The sample lists hundreds of thousands of clones, 80% to 90% occurring once. These data were also reused for a study on human thymus T cells. Turning to that study: Infants served as donors; they were healthy and Finnish and were having corrective surgery for congenital heart defects. The source of the thymus tissue was resections taken during corrective heart surgery. Apparent bias marked the V and J gene usage of thymic and blood repertoires. What related research reported was that thymic repertoires overlapped highly among unrelated individuals.

Sequenced: thymocytes. The clonotype originates from a boy younger than two with a congenital heart defect. The V gene is TRBV28, the J gene TRBJ1-4; D is unclear. The CDR3 reads CASSLAELNEKLFF. In nucleotides, the CDR3 is TGTGCCAGCAGTTTAGCGGAGCTTAATGAAAAACTGTTTTTT.